Presented here are 5 T cell receptor beta chains from one specimen sequenced in a study of T cells expressing NK-cell markers. TCRdb reprocessed the 5' RACE reads, keeping one entry per CDR3 protein, no DNA. The sample holds 300,000 to 500,000 distinct CDR3 sequences. The material sequenced was blood T cells: a sorted CD56 or NKG2C T cell subset, CD4+ or CD8+ T cells, or bulk PBMC T cells (not recorded which). The receptors were sampled from a woman aged 45-60 years in good health.

The chain recombines TRBV29-1 with TRBJ1-2. The V gene's germline CDR1 is SQVTM and CDR2 ANQGSEA. The CDR3 extends over 14 amino acids. Here the CDR3 reads CSVAGQLSNYGYTF.

This chain links TRBV19 with TRBJ1-2. This CDR3 has 11 amino acids. Germline CDR1 LNHDA, CDR2 SQIVND (reference sequence). CDR3 sequence: CASSINYGYTF. Using reference TRBV19 and TRBJ1-2 for the parts outside the CDR3, the full variable domain is DGGITQSPKYLFRKEGQNVTLSCEQNLNHDAMYWYRQDPGQGLRLIYYSQIVNDFQKGDIAEGYSVSREKKESFPLTVTSAQKNPTAFYLCASSINYGYTFGSGTRLTVV.

CDR3 region: CASSQEGSGSSYNEQFF. The V call is TRBV3-1, the J call TRBJ2-1. This CDR3 has 17 amino acids. The V gene's germline CDR1 is LGHDT and CDR2 YNNKEL (reference sequence).

V and J are TRBV30 and TRBJ2-7; TCRdb indicates TRBD1, and absent DNA this call remains unverified. This CDR3 contains 13 residues. CDR1 and CDR2 (germline): GTSNPN, SVGIG (reference sequence). CDR3 residues: CAWSGGGRNEQYF.

This chain uses TRBV12-3 or TRBV12-4 with TRBJ2-4; the D call of TRBD2 rests on TCRdb alone, since no DNA is present to check it. The CDR3 is made up of 16 amino acids. This chain's CDR3 is CASGSGTGRDKNIQYF.